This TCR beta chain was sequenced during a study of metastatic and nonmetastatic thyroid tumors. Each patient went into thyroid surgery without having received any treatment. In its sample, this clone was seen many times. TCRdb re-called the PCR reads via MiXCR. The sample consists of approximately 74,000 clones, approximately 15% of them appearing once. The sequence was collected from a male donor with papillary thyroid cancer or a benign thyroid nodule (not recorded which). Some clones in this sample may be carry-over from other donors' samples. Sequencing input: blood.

The CDR3, as DNA: TGCAGCGTCTCCGGCGGGAGGGGAGAGACCCAGTACTTC. This gives the protein CSVSGGRGETQYF. The chain joins TRBV29-1 to TRBJ2-5; 9 positions agree with TRBD2. Germline CDR1 SQVTM, CDR2 ANQGSEA. The CDR3 is 13 amino acids. Trimming cost V 6 bases and J 4 bases; bases outside gene matches: 6.